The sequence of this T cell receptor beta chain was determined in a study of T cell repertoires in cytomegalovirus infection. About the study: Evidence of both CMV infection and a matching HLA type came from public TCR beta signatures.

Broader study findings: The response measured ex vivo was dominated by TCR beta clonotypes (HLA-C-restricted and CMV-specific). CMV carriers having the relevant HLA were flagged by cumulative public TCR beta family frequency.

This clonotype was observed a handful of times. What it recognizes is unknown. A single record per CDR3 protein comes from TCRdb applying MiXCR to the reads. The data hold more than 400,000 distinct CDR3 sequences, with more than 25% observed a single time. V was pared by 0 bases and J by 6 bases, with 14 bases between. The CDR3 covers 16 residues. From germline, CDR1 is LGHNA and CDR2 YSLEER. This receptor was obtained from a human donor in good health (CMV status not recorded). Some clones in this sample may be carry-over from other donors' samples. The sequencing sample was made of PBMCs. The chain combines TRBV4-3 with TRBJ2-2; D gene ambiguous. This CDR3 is CASSQEARTSAGELFF. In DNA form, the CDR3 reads TGCGCCAGCAGCCAAGAGGCCAGGACCAGTGCCGGGGAGCTGTTTTTT.